This T cell receptor beta chain was documented in a study of shared clonotypes between healthy human individuals (TCRdb year 2020). For the wider study: The cohort comprised a couple of women and a few men aged 18 to 49 years. For each donor, CD4 naive and CD4 memory were each given three plates, CD8 naive was given two plates, and CD8 memory was given one plate. Blood TCR repertoires of about five healthy adults were deeply sequenced to estimate repertoire size and the extent of clonotype sharing between individuals. To increase sequencing depth and limit assay-specific biases, different laboratories used diverse techniques to prepare libraries and sequence TCR repertoires. Per donor, leukapheresis produced somewhere between about 0.8 and 9.5 billion PBMCs. Study-wide conclusions, independent of this receptor: Compared with non-shared clonotypes, clonotypes shared by all four sorted-subset donors had higher generation probabilities. Because the study included only a small number of donors, the genetic and exposure-history diversity represented was limited. Incomplete sequencing was indicated by rarefaction of sorted-subset datasets, despite the large sequencing depth. Pairwise subsampling led to the expectation that sequencing depth would affect the degree of clonotype sharing among donors. Across four donors, approximately 5% of naive CD4, roughly 3.5% of naive CD8, 2.3% of memory CD4, and about 0.44% of memory CD8 clonotypes were shared. Sampling was restricted to blood, and TCR repertoires in tissues likely differ from the TCR repertoires found in blood. Larger estimated clonotype richness was generally found for naive subsets than for memory subsets.

Using the deep immunoSEQ assay, TCR CDR3 regions were amplified from genomic DNA by multiplex PCR. Extracted genomic DNA from each cell subset was distributed evenly across all wells of several immunoSEQ 96-well plates, and each plate was treated as a replicate. For sorted subsets, around 200 ng genomic DNA, equal to 30,000 to 35,000 T cell genomes, was loaded into each replicate PCR. Purified libraries were measured with a Qubit 3.0 fluorometer, size-checked on a Bioanalyzer 2100, and measured again with the KAPA Library Quantification kit. Every immunoSEQ 96-well plate was sequenced on a dedicated single-read 150-cycle Illumina NextSeq 550 flow cell. Per the original workflow: Because the immunoSEQ output included only junctional sequences and no quality scores, the filtering could not be the same as the filtering used for full-length reads. To assign V/J genes and CDR3, sequences were annotated using PyIR, a Python wrapper for IgBLAST v1.9, with IMGT germline references. Reads were removed for weak V/J assignments (E-value above 1e-6), missing CDR3, stop codons, out-of-frame junctions, or ambiguous translated residues. V3J clonotypes were defined by identical inferred V gene, J gene, and CDR3 amino acid sequence. Percentage overlap between repertoires was computed as shared unique clonotypes divided by the size of the smaller repertoire. Richness of each repertoire was evaluated using RTK rarefaction, the Chao1 estimator, and Recon v2.1 estimates of unobserved clonotypes. Generation probabilities for all TCRbeta clonotypes obtained by the gDNA method from a handful of donors were computed using OLGA. TCRdb obtained this table from immuneACCESS and retained in-frame rearrangements with V and J assigned. These tables miss some clones; where compared with another copy, unresolved V genes account for less than half of the shortfall, and the remainder is unexplained. The DNA was the basis for D and trimming; V, J and clone size are from that table. Within this sample are roughly 300,000 clones, with 87% of them counted one time only. Around 15% of the sample is taken by the ten largest.

Concerning this clone: The target of this receptor is not known. Base qualities are not at hand, and no much larger clone is one base apart.

Healthy HIV-negative adults with no recently reported acute infections or vaccinations were included as donors. Every donor was a Caucasian adult living in Nashville, Tennessee, USA. The CD8 memory samples were a combination of magnetically selected CD45RO+ cells and CCR7-negative CD45RA+ effector memory (TemRA) cells. After blood collection by leukapheresis, PBMCs were isolated using Ficoll-Histopaque density gradient centrifugation and then cryopreserved in the vapor phase of liquid nitrogen. Analytical flow cytometry was used to check the purity and quantity of every magnetically sorted T cell population. Each sorted fraction had its genomic DNA isolated and then quantified by UV absorbance on a Nanodrop 2000c. V was cut back by 2 bases and J by 0 bases, leaving a gap of 16 bases between them. CDR3 length: 18 amino acids, cysteine to phenylalanine. Only CDR3 DNA is held: 54 bases, read in frame from base 1. Based on the germline V gene, the CDR1 and CDR2 sequences are MGHRA and YSYEKL.

This TCR was sampled from a man younger than 35 in good health. Recombination joined TRBV4-1 with TRBJ1-4, and the D gene may be TRBD1, 5 bases matching. Sequencing was carried out using memory CD8+ T cells sorted from blood. What this sample's cell subset or site label stands for: CD45RO+ cells pooled with CCR7-negative TemRA cells. The bases are TGCGCCAGCAGCCAACAAATTCCGGGACGGGCAACTAATGAAAAACTGTTTTTT. Translation gives CASSQQIPGRATNEKLFF.